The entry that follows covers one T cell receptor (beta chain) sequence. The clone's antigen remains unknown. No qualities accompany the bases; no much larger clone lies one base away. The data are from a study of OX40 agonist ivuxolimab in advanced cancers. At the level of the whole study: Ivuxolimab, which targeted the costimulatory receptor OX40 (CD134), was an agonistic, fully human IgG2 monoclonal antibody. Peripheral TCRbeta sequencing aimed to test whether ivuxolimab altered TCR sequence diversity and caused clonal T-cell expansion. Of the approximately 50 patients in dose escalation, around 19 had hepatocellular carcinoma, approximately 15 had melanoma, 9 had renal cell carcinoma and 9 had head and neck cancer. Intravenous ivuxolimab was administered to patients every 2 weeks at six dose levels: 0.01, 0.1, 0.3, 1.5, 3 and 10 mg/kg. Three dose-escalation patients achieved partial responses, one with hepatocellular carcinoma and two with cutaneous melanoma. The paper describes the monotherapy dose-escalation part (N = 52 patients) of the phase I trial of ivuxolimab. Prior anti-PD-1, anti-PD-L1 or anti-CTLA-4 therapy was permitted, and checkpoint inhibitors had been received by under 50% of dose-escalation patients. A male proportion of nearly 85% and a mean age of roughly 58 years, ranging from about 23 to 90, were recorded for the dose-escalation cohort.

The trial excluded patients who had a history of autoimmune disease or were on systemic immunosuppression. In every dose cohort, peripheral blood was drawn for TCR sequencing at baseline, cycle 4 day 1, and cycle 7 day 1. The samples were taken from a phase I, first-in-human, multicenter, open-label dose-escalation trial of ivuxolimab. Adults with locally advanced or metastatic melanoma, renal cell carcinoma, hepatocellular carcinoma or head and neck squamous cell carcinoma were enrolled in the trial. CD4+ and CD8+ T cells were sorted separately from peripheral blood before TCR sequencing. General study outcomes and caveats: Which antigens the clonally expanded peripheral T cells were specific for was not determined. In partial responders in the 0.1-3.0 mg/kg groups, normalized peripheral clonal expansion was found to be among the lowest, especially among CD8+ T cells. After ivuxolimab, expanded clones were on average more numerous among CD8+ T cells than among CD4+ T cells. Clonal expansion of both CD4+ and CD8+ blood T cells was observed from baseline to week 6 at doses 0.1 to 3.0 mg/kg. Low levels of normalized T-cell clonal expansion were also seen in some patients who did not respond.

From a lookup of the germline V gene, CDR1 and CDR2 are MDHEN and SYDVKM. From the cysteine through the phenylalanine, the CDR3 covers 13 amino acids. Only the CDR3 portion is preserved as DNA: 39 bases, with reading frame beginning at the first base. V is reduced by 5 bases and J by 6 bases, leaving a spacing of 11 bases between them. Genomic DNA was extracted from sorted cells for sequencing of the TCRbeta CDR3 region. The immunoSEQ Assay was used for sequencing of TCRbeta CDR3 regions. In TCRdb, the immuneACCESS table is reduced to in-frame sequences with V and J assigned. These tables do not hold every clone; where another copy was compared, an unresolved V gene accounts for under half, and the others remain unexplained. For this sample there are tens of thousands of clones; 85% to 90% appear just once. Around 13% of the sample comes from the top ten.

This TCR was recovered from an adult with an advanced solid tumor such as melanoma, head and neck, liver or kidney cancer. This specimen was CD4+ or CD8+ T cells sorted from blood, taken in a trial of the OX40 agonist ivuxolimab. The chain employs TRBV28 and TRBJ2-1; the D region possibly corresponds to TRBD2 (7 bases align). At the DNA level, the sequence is TGTGCCAGCAGTCCTAGGGGGGGCAATGAGCAGTTCTTC. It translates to CASSPRGGNEQFF.